The rows below give T cell receptor beta chains drawn from one sample of a study of blood T cells in healthy people across ages. TCRdb ran MiXCR on the 5' RACE reads and lists one entry per CDR3 protein. The sample lists around 1,700,000 distinct CDR3 sequences; under 30% were seen once. The source material was blood. These receptors were obtained from a woman younger than 45 in good health. CDR3s include the opening cysteine and the closing phenylalanine or tryptophan. Each record gives: J gene, V gene, clone size, D gene, CDR3 protein, CDR3 DNA. A D gene is named only where the DNA matches it firmly. A row's size may be missing; if present it is once, few, many or a size class.

j_call: TRBJ1-1; v_call: TRBV5-6; clone_size: NA; d_call: NA; cdr3_aa: CASSGTTKVVLEAFF; cdr3_nt: TGTGCCAGCAGCGGGACGACCAAGGTGGTGTTGGAAGCTTTCTTT
j_call: TRBJ2-7; v_call: TRBV18; clone_size: many; d_call: TRBD1; cdr3_aa: CASSPGTGVGEQYF; cdr3_nt: TGTGCCAGCTCACCAGGGACAGGGGTTGGCGAGCAGTACTTC
j_call: TRBJ2-1; v_call: TRBV2; clone_size: few; d_call: TRBD2; cdr3_aa: CATERSGSGNEQFF; cdr3_nt: TGTGCCACCGAAAGAAGCGGGAGTGGCAATGAGCAGTTCTTC
j_call: TRBJ2-3; v_call: TRBV29-1; clone_size: few; d_call: NA; cdr3_aa: CSVERKTSTDTQYF; cdr3_nt: TGCAGCGTTGAACGGAAAACTAGCACAGATACGCAGTATTTT
j_call: TRBJ2-7; v_call: TRBV7-9; clone_size: many; d_call: TRBD1; cdr3_aa: CASSSHRLEDRGYHEQYF; cdr3_nt: TGTGCCAGCAGTTCACACCGTCTCGAGGACAGGGGTTATCACGAGCAGTACTTC
j_call: TRBJ2-5; v_call: TRBV11-2; clone_size: NA; d_call: TRBD1; cdr3_aa: CASSLGEGQDQYF; cdr3_nt: TGTGCCAGCAGCTTAGGAGAGGGACAGGATCAGTACTTC
j_call: TRBJ2-3; v_call: TRBV7-9; clone_size: once; d_call: TRBD1; cdr3_aa: CASSKGQGRTDTQYF; cdr3_nt: TGTGCCAGCAGCAAGGGACAGGGGAGGACAGATACGCAGTATTTT
j_call: TRBJ1-4; v_call: TRBV5-1; clone_size: few; d_call: NA; cdr3_aa: CASSLDPDSIEKLFF; cdr3_nt: TGCGCCAGCAGCTTGGATCCCGACAGTATTGAAAAACTGTTTTTT
j_call: TRBJ1-2; v_call: TRBV12-3/TRBV12-4; clone_size: few; d_call: NA; cdr3_aa: CASSLERAVGGYTF; cdr3_nt: TGTGCCAGCAGTTTAGAAAGGGCAGTCGGTGGCTACACCTTC
j_call: TRBJ2-5; v_call: TRBV4-1; clone_size: few; d_call: TRBD2; cdr3_aa: CASSQMVAVSGGQETQYF; cdr3_nt: TGCGCCAGCAGCCAAATGGTAGCCGTCAGCGGGGGGCAAGAGACCCAGTACTTC
j_call: TRBJ2-7; v_call: TRBV5-1; clone_size: few; d_call: TRBD2; cdr3_aa: CASSLGVAGRYEQYF; cdr3_nt: TGCGCCAGCAGCTTGGGAGTAGCGGGGAGATACGAGCAGTACTTC
j_call: TRBJ2-1; v_call: TRBV7-9; clone_size: few; d_call: TRBD1; cdr3_aa: CASSTTGATYNEQFF; cdr3_nt: TGTGCCAGCAGCACGACAGGGGCGACCTACAATGAGCAGTTCTTC
j_call: TRBJ2-5; v_call: TRBV27; clone_size: few; d_call: NA; cdr3_aa: CASSFQWGGTQYF; cdr3_nt: TGTGCCAGCAGTTTCCAGTGGGGAGGGACCCAGTACTTC
j_call: TRBJ2-7; v_call: TRBV28; clone_size: NA; d_call: NA; cdr3_aa: CASRPRRGYEQYF; cdr3_nt: TGTGCCAGCAGGCCTCGACGGGGGTACGAGCAGTACTTC
j_call: TRBJ2-7; v_call: TRBV20-1; clone_size: NA; d_call: NA; cdr3_aa: CSATPGLFLYEQYF; cdr3_nt: TGCAGTGCAACCCCAGGACTGTTCCTGTACGAGCAGTACTTC
j_call: TRBJ1-1; v_call: TRBV6-5; clone_size: few; d_call: NA; cdr3_aa: CASSSAPPKGTEAFF; cdr3_nt: TGTGCCAGCAGTTCGGCCCCCCCCAAGGGTACTGAAGCTTTCTTT
j_call: TRBJ1-2; v_call: TRBV12-3/TRBV12-4; clone_size: many; d_call: TRBD1; cdr3_aa: CASSDGGTGGNYGYTF; cdr3_nt: TGTGCCAGCAGTGATGGCGGGACAGGGGGGAACTATGGCTACACCTTC
j_call: TRBJ1-4; v_call: TRBV6-1; clone_size: NA; d_call: NA; cdr3_aa: CASSRVGYGEKLFF; cdr3_nt: TGTGCCAGCAGTCGGGTTGGATATGGGGAAAAACTGTTTTTT
j_call: TRBJ2-1; v_call: TRBV7-2; clone_size: NA; d_call: TRBD1; cdr3_aa: CASSLVTGGNEQFF; cdr3_nt: TGTGCCAGCAGCTTGGTGACAGGGGGCAATGAGCAGTTCTTC
j_call: TRBJ1-5; v_call: TRBV7-2; clone_size: few; d_call: TRBD1; cdr3_aa: CASSLSTGLDQPQHF; cdr3_nt: TGTGCCAGCAGCTTGTCGACAGGGCTTGATCAGCCCCAGCATTTT
j_call: TRBJ1-2; v_call: TRBV12-3/TRBV12-4; clone_size: NA; d_call: TRBD1; cdr3_aa: CASSPDRFYGYTF; cdr3_nt: TGTGCCAGCAGTCCGGACAGGTTCTATGGCTACACCTTC
j_call: TRBJ2-1; v_call: TRBV2; clone_size: few; d_call: TRBD2; cdr3_aa: CASSGGTTPNEQFF; cdr3_nt: TGTGCCAGCAGTGGTGGGACTACGCCCAATGAGCAGTTCTTC
j_call: TRBJ1-5; v_call: TRBV12-3/TRBV12-4; clone_size: few; d_call: TRBD1; cdr3_aa: CASSGRNRGSSNQPQHF; cdr3_nt: TGTGCCAGCAGTGGACGAAACAGGGGATCGAGCAATCAGCCCCAGCATTTT
j_call: TRBJ2-7; v_call: TRBV7-9; clone_size: many; d_call: NA; cdr3_aa: CASSLLPRGLDEQYF; cdr3_nt: TGTGCCAGCAGCCTCCTCCCACGGGGTCTCGACGAGCAGTACTTC
j_call: TRBJ2-2; v_call: TRBV7-8; clone_size: few; d_call: TRBD2; cdr3_aa: CASRARGLAPEDRELFF; cdr3_nt: TGTGCCAGCAGGGCCCGGGGACTAGCGCCTGAGGACCGGGAGCTGTTTTTT
j_call: TRBJ2-7; v_call: TRBV2; clone_size: NA; d_call: NA; cdr3_aa: CASTRGASDGYEQYF; cdr3_nt: TGTGCCAGCACCCGAGGGGCTAGCGACGGCTACGAGCAGTACTTC
j_call: TRBJ2-4; v_call: TRBV6-5; clone_size: few; d_call: NA; cdr3_aa: CASRRTGRKNIQYF; cdr3_nt: TGTGCCAGCAGGAGAACAGGGCGCAAAAACATTCAGTACTTC
j_call: TRBJ1-4; v_call: TRBV12-3/TRBV12-4; clone_size: few; d_call: NA; cdr3_aa: CASSLGRADSNEKLFF; cdr3_nt: TGTGCCAGCAGTTTGGGTCGGGCAGACTCTAATGAAAAACTGTTTTTT
j_call: TRBJ2-1; v_call: TRBV5-1; clone_size: NA; d_call: NA; cdr3_aa: CASSLVGHPSEQFF; cdr3_nt: TGCGCCAGCAGCTTGGTAGGACACCCGTCTGAGCAGTTCTTC
j_call: TRBJ2-1; v_call: TRBV7-3; clone_size: few; d_call: NA; cdr3_aa: CAGSLSGIGYNEQFF; cdr3_nt: TGTGCCGGCAGCTTATCAGGGATTGGCTACAATGAGCAGTTCTTC
j_call: TRBJ2-3; v_call: TRBV29-1; clone_size: many; d_call: TRBD2; cdr3_aa: CSVEDPSGAGDTQYF; cdr3_nt: TGCAGCGTTGAAGATCCTAGCGGAGCGGGAGATACGCAGTATTTT
j_call: TRBJ2-4; v_call: TRBV6-5; clone_size: NA; d_call: NA; cdr3_aa: CANSYDTCSVTTQYF; cdr3_nt: TGTGCCAACAGTTACGATACTTGCAGCGTTACAACCCAGTACTTC
j_call: TRBJ2-7; v_call: TRBV20-1; clone_size: many; d_call: TRBD2; cdr3_aa: CSAPLAGVYEQYF; cdr3_nt: TGCAGTGCGCCACTAGCGGGAGTGTACGAGCAGTACTTC
j_call: TRBJ2-5; v_call: TRBV29-1; clone_size: few; d_call: NA; cdr3_aa: CSVTGVQETQYF; cdr3_nt: TGCAGCGTGACGGGAGTTCAAGAGACCCAGTACTTC
j_call: TRBJ2-5; v_call: TRBV20-1; clone_size: NA; d_call: NA; cdr3_aa: CSAILTGVETQYF; cdr3_nt: TGCAGTGCTATCCTCACGGGGGTCGAGACCCAGTACTTC
j_call: TRBJ2-1; v_call: TRBV6-1; clone_size: NA; d_call: TRBD2; cdr3_aa: CASSAISGRPCDEQFF; cdr3_nt: TGTGCCAGCAGTGCAATTAGCGGGAGGCCTTGCGATGAGCAGTTCTTC
j_call: TRBJ2-7; v_call: TRBV6-5; clone_size: once; d_call: NA; cdr3_aa: CASGWETPYF; cdr3_nt: TGTGCCAGTGGGTGGGAGACCCCGTACTTC
j_call: TRBJ2-3; v_call: TRBV20-1; clone_size: NA; d_call: NA; cdr3_aa: CGAKVMNTQYF; cdr3_nt: TGCGGTGCTAAGGTTATGAATACGCAGTATTTT
j_call: TRBJ2-7; v_call: TRBV7-9; clone_size: NA; d_call: NA; cdr3_aa: CASSFEDVGYEQYF; cdr3_nt: TGTGCCAGCAGCTTCGAGGACGTTGGCTACGAGCAGTACTTC
j_call: TRBJ2-1; v_call: TRBV11-2; clone_size: NA; d_call: NA; cdr3_aa: CASSFETSNEQFF; cdr3_nt: TGTGCCAGCAGCTTTGAAACAAGCAATGAGCAGTTCTTC
j_call: TRBJ2-1; v_call: TRBV20-1; clone_size: few; d_call: TRBD1; cdr3_aa: CSARDRGFNEQFF; cdr3_nt: TGCAGTGCTAGGGACAGGGGCTTCAATGAGCAGTTCTTC
j_call: TRBJ1-5; v_call: TRBV28; clone_size: few; d_call: NA; cdr3_aa: CASKFRGTLQPQHF; cdr3_nt: TGTGCCAGCAAATTTAGGGGCACACTCCAGCCCCAGCATTTT
j_call: TRBJ2-3; v_call: TRBV4-1; clone_size: few; d_call: TRBD2; cdr3_aa: CASSQAPGRTLSDTQYF; cdr3_nt: TGCGCCAGCAGCCAAGCCCCCGGGAGGACACTTTCAGATACGCAGTATTTT
j_call: TRBJ2-7; v_call: TRBV20-1; clone_size: many; d_call: TRBD2; cdr3_aa: CSAMATSGTYEQYF; cdr3_nt: TGCAGTGCTATGGCCACTAGCGGAACCTACGAGCAGTACTTC
j_call: TRBJ2-5; v_call: TRBV14; clone_size: NA; d_call: NA; cdr3_aa: CASSQRGGQGRETQYF; cdr3_nt: TGTGCCAGCAGCCAAAGAGGCGGGCAGGGGAGGGAGACCCAGTACTTC
j_call: TRBJ2-1; v_call: TRBV5-1; clone_size: few; d_call: NA; cdr3_aa: CASGGGTSSYNEQFF; cdr3_nt: TGCGCCAGCGGGGGTGGCACAAGCTCCTACAATGAGCAGTTCTTC
j_call: TRBJ2-7; v_call: TRBV29-1; clone_size: many; d_call: TRBD1; cdr3_aa: CSVLGQTYEQYF; cdr3_nt: TGCAGCGTCCTGGGACAGACCTACGAGCAGTACTTC
j_call: TRBJ1-3; v_call: TRBV9; clone_size: few; d_call: NA; cdr3_aa: CASSAVPWLGTGNTIYF; cdr3_nt: TGTGCCAGCAGCGCAGTCCCGTGGCTGGGTACGGGAAACACCATATATTTT
j_call: TRBJ2-7; v_call: TRBV7-9; clone_size: few; d_call: TRBD2; cdr3_aa: CASRGAGGTWGSYEQYF; cdr3_nt: TGTGCCAGTCGCGGAGCGGGAGGAACGTGGGGCTCCTACGAGCAGTACTTC
j_call: TRBJ2-2; v_call: TRBV5-1; clone_size: few; d_call: NA; cdr3_aa: CASRRRGENTGELFF; cdr3_nt: TGCGCCAGCCGCCGCAGGGGCGAGAACACCGGGGAGCTGTTTTTT